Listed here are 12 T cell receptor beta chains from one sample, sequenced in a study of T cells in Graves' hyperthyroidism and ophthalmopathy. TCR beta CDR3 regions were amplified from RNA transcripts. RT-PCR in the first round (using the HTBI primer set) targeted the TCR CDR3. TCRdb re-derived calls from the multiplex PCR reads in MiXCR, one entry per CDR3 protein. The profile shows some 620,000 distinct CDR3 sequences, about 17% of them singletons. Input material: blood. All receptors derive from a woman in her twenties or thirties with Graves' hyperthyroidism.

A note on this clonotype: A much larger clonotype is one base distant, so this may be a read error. CDR3 bases: TGTGCCAGCAGTGTGGACAGGGGGGATGAGCAGTACTTC. It encodes CASSVDRGDEQYF. The rearrangement uses TRBV6-1 and TRBJ2-7; 10 positions match TRBD1. Looked up from germline, CDR1 is MNHNS and CDR2 is SASEGT. The CDR3 runs 13 residues. V lost 4 bases, J lost 7 bases, and 4 bases stayed unmatched.

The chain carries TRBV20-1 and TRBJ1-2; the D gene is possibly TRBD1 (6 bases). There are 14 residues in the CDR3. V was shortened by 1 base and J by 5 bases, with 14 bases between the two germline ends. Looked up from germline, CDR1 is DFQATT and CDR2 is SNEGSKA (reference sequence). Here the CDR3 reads CSARGGQDLYGYTF. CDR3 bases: TGCAGTGCTAGAGGGGGGCAGGACCTATATGGCTACACCTTC.

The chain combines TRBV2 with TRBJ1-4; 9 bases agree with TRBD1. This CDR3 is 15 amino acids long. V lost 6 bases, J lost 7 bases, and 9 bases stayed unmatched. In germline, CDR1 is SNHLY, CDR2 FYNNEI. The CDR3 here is CASRKTGGAGEKLFF. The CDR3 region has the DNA TGTGCCAGCAGGAAAACAGGGGGCGCGGGTGAAAAACTGTTTTTT. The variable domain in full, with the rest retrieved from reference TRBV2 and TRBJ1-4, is EPEVTQTPSHQVTQMGQEVILRCVPISNHLYFYWYRQILGQKVEFLVSFYNNEISEKSEIFDDQFSVERPDGSNFTLKIRSTKLEDSAMYFCASRKTGGAGEKLFFGSGTQLSVL.

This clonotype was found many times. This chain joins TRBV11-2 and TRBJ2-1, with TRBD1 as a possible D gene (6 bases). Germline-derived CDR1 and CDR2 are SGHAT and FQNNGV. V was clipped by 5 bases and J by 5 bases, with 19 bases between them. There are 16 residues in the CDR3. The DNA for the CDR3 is TGTGCCAGCAGCCCTAGTGGGGACAAGTGGAACAATGAGCAGTTCTTC. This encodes CASSPSGDKWNNEQFF.

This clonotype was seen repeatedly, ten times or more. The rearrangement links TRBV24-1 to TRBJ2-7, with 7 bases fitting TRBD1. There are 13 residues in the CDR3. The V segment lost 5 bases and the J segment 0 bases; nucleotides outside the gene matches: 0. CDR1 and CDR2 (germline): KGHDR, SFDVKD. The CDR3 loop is CATSGDSSYEQYF. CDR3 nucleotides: TGTGCCACCAGTGGGGACAGCTCCTACGAGCAGTACTTC.

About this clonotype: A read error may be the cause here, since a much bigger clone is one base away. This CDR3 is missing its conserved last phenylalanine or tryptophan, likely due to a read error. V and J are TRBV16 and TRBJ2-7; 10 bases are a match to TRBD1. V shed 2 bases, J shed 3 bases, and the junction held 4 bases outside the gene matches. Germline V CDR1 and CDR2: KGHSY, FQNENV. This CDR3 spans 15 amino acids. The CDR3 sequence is CASSQGGTGVYEQYS. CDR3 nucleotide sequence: TGTGCCAGCAGCCAAGGTGGGACAGGGGTCTACGAGCAGTACTCC.

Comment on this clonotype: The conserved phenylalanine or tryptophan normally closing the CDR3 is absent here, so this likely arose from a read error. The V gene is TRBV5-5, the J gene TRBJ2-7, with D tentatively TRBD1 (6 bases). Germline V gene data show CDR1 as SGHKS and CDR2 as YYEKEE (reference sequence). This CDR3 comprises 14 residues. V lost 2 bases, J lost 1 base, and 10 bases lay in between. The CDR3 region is CASSFYQGSYEQYL. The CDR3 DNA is TGTGCCAGCAGCTTTTATCAGGGGTCCTACGAGCAGTACTTA.

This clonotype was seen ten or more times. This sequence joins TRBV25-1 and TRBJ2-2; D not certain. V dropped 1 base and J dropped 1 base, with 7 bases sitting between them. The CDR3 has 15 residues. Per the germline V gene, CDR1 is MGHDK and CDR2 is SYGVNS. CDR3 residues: CASSEFVGNTGELFF. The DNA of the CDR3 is TGTGCCAGCAGTGAATTTGTAGGGAACACCGGGGAGCTGTTTTTT.

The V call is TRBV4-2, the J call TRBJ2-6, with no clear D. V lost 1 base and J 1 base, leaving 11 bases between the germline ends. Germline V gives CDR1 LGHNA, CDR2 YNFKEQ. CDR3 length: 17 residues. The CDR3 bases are TGTGCCAGCAGCCAAGGGCATCAACTTTCTGGGGCCAACGTCCTGACTTTC. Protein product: CASSQGHQLSGANVLTF.

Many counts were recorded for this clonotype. CDR3 nucleotides: TGTGCCAGCAGTTACGAGGGATCTGGGTACACTGAAGCTTTCTTT. It translates to CASSYEGSGYTEAFF. The chain employs TRBV6-5 and TRBJ1-1, with no clear D. Trimming removed 2 bases at V and 3 bases at J, with 13 bases between. The CDR3 is made up of 15 amino acids. Germline V gives CDR1 MNHEY, CDR2 SVGAGI.

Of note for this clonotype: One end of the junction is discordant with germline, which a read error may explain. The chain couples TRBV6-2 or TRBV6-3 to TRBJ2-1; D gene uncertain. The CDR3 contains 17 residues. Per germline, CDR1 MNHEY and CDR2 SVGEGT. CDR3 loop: CASSYSELESSYNEQSF. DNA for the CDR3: TGTGCCAGCAGTTACTCCGAACTCGAGAGCTCCTACAATGAGCAGTCCTTC.

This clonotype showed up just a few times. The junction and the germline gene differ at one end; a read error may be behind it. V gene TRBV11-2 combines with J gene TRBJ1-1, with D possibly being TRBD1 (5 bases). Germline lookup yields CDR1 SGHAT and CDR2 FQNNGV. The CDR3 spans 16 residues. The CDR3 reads CASGFPLYQWGEEAFF. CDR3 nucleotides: TGTGCCAGCGGCTTCCCCCTTTACCAATGGGGGGAGGAAGCTTTCTTT.